These T cell receptor beta chains were read from a single sample in a study of cytomegalovirus exposure and HLA in healthy donors. Sequencing was performed with immunoSEQ multiplex PCR; in TCRdb, only in-frame clones are kept and a portion is missing. The sample lists 45,000 to 65,000 clones, roughly 85% occurring once. Material for sequencing was PBMCs. Receptors originate from a man between 25 and 39 years old in good health and CMV-seronegative. The CDR3 runs from the conserved cysteine through the conserved F or W. A D gene is named only where the DNA matches it firmly. Only part of the rows carry a size: once, few, many, or a class if the clone is expanded.

TRBJ2-1 | NA | NA | TRBV20-1 | CSANSRGEQFF | TGCAGTGCAAACTCCAGGGGTGAGCAGTTCTTC
TRBJ2-2 | TRBD2 | NA | TRBV27 | CASSLYSGGLPGELFF | TGTGCCAGCAGTTTGTATAGCGGGGGCCTCCCCGGGGAGCTGTTTTTT
TRBJ1-5 | NA | NA | TRBV6-5 | CASSPGGASQPQHF | TGTGCCAGCAGTCCAGGCGGGGCGAGTCAGCCCCAGCATTTT
TRBJ1-2 | TRBD1 | NA | TRBV5-8 | CASNVQPGQGADNYGYTF | TGTGCCAGCAACGTTCAACCGGGACAGGGGGCGGATAACTATGGCTACACCTTC
TRBJ2-1 | NA | NA | TRBV4-2 | CASSQAGYEQFF | TGTGCCAGCAGCCAGGCGGGTTATGAGCAGTTCTTC
TRBJ2-3 | NA | few | TRBV7-9 | CASSLVSSADTQYF | TGTGCCAGCAGCTTAGTATCTTCCGCAGATACGCAGTATTTT
TRBJ2-1 | TRBD2 | NA | TRBV7-9 | CSSSYYPGGVFF | TGTTCCAGCAGTTATTACCCGGGAGGGGTGTTCTTC
TRBJ2-7 | NA | NA | TRBV29-1 | CSALTAGRVEQYF | TGCAGCGCTCTCACCGCGGGTAGGGTCGAGCAGTACTTC
TRBJ1-2 | NA | NA | TRBV7-9 | CASSLGQQGNYGYTF | TGTGCCAGCAGCTTAGGACAACAGGGCAACTATGGCTACACCTTC
TRBJ1-2 | TRBD1 | few | TRBV6-6 | CASSGLQGARVGYTF | TGTGCCAGCAGTGGACTACAGGGGGCGCGGGTTGGCTACACCTTC
TRBJ1-6 | TRBD1 | NA | TRBV30 | CAWSRQGSNSPLHF | TGTGCCTGGAGTCGACAGGGCTCGAATTCACCCCTCCACTTT
TRBJ2-1 | TRBD1 | NA | TRBV15 | CATSGDRQGAGFF | TGTGCCACCAGCGGCGACCGCCAGGGGGCTGGTTTCTTC
TRBJ2-1 | NA | NA | TRBV11-2 | CASSLNRSPPNEQFF | TGTGCCAGCAGCTTAAACAGGTCTCCGCCCAATGAGCAGTTCTTC
TRBJ2-5 | NA | NA | TRBV5-6 | CASSHSGQETQYF | TGTGCCAGCAGCCATAGCGGCCAAGAGACCCAGTACTTC
TRBJ2-5 | NA | NA | TRBV6-1 | CASSEMTVETQYF | TGTGCCAGCAGTGAAATGACAGTCGAGACCCAGTACTTC
TRBJ1-5 | NA | NA | TRBV6-5 | CASSVRGNQPQHF | TGTGCCAGCAGTGTCAGGGGCAATCAGCCCCAGCATTTT
TRBJ2-3 | NA | NA | TRBV2 | CASREALYTQYF | TGTGCCAGCAGGGAAGCTCTTTATACGCAGTATTTT
TRBJ1-6 | NA | NA | TRBV27 | CASSLGRDTYNSPLHF | TGTGCCAGCAGTTTAGGCAGGGATACCTATAATTCACCCCTCCACTTT
TRBJ1-2 | NA | few | TRBV18 | CASSPPGQARSYTF | TGTGCCAGCTCGCCGCCGGGACAAGCGAGGAGCTACACCTTC
TRBJ2-2 | NA | NA | TRBV5-8 | CASSLVHGGGELFF | TGTGCCAGCAGCTTGGTTCACGGTGGCGGGGAGCTGTTTTTT
TRBJ1-2 | TRBD1 | NA | TRBV5-4 | CASSLDRGYGYTF | TGTGCCAGCAGCTTGGACAGGGGCTATGGCTACACCTTC
TRBJ1-2 | TRBD1 | NA | TRBV10-3 | CAINRQGGPYGYTF | TGTGCCATCAACCGACAGGGGGGCCCCTATGGCTACACCTTC
TRBJ1-2 | TRBD1 | NA | TRBV29-1 | CSGGQGGGYTF | TGCAGCGGCGGACAGGGCGGTGGCTACACCTTC
TRBJ2-7 | NA | NA | TRBV30 | CAWNPGIDEQYF | TGTGCCTGGAACCCGGGAATCGACGAGCAGTACTTC
TRBJ2-2 | NA | NA | TRBV10-1 | CASRRPGGELFF | TGCGCCAGCAGGAGACCGGGCGGGGAGCTGTTTTTT
TRBJ1-1 | TRBD1 | NA | TRBV10-3 | CAISEHRGWVDTEAFF | TGTGCCATCAGTGAGCACAGGGGGTGGGTTGACACTGAAGCTTTCTTT
TRBJ2-1 | NA | NA | TRBV28 | CASREGTALYNEQFF | TGTGCCAGCAGGGAGGGGACAGCACTCTACAATGAGCAGTTCTTC
TRBJ2-2 | NA | NA | TRBV28 | CASSSYRKSNTGELFF | TGTGCCAGCAGTTCCTACAGAAAATCGAACACCGGGGAGCTGTTTTTT
TRBJ1-1 | TRBD1 | NA | TRBV6-5 | CASSKWDRVMTEAFF | TGTGCCAGCAGTAAATGGGACAGGGTGATGACTGAAGCTTTCTTT
TRBJ2-1 | NA | NA | TRBV29-1 | CSASSQAIRPVDEQFF | TGCAGCGCTTCAAGTCAGGCTATCCGCCCCGTCGATGAGCAGTTCTTC
TRBJ2-5 | NA | NA | TRBV6-1 | CASSEGGFPPETQYF | TGTGCCAGCAGTGAGGGCGGGTTCCCCCCAGAGACCCAGTACTTC
TRBJ2-4 | TRBD2 | NA | TRBV18 | CASSPVRSGAGKNIQYF | TGTGCCAGCTCACCAGTTAGGAGCGGGGCTGGCAAAAACATTCAGTACTTC
TRBJ2-3 | NA | NA | TRBV5-1 | CASSLTGYTDTQYF | TGCGCCAGCAGCTTGACAGGGTACACAGATACGCAGTATTTT
TRBJ1-1 | NA | few | TRBV5-4 | CASSFTGDTEAFF | TGTGCCAGCAGCTTTACGGGGGACACTGAAGCTTTCTTT
TRBJ2-7 | TRBD1 | NA | TRBV7-2 | CASSTRDRGHYEQYF | TGTGCCAGCAGCACCCGGGACAGGGGTCACTACGAGCAGTACTTC
TRBJ1-2 | NA | few | TRBV19 | CATVGQLYGYTF | TGTGCCACAGTCGGACAGCTGTATGGCTACACCTTC
TRBJ1-2 | NA | NA | TRBV6-5 | CASRPWTTNYGYTF | TGTGCCAGCAGGCCGTGGACAACCAACTATGGCTACACCTTC
TRBJ1-5 | NA | NA | TRBV15 | CATSRSKGEGLNQPQHF | TGTGCCACCAGCAGATCTAAAGGGGAGGGGCTCAATCAGCCCCAGCATTTT
TRBJ2-5 | NA | NA | TRBV5-4 | CASSSFTSYQETQYF | TGTGCCAGCAGCTCTTTTACTAGCTACCAAGAGACCCAGTACTTC
TRBJ1-1 | TRBD1 | NA | TRBV5-1 | CASSLTGGGGGNTEAFF | TGCGCCAGCAGCTTAACAGGGGGCGGAGGGGGGAACACTGAAGCTTTCTTT
TRBJ1-1 | TRBD1 | NA | TRBV2 | CASSQRAGGSGNTEAFF | TGTGCCAGCAGCCAGAGGGCAGGGGGCAGTGGGAACACTGAAGCTTTCTTT
TRBJ2-2 | NA | NA | TRBV7-2 | CASRPSGTLNTGELFF | TGTGCCAGCAGACCAAGCGGAACCTTAAACACCGGGGAGCTGTTTTTT
TRBJ2-3 | NA | once | TRBV2 | CASSYSPDTQYF | TGTGCCAGCAGTTACAGTCCAGATACGCAGTATTTT
TRBJ2-7 | NA | NA | TRBV7-8 | CASSSGQTLSYEQYF | TGTGCCAGCAGCTCTGGACAGACCCTTTCCTACGAGCAGTACTTC
TRBJ1-2 | TRBD1 | NA | TRBV19 | CASSIWTGVHGYTF | TGTGCCAGTAGTATTTGGACAGGGGTACATGGCTACACCTTC
TRBJ1-5 | TRBD1 | NA | TRBV4-1 | CASSQGRQGNSNQPQHF | TGCGCCAGCAGCCAAGGAAGACAGGGAAATAGCAATCAGCCCCAGCATTTT
TRBJ2-7 | TRBD2 | NA | TRBV7-2 | CASTLGSSGSYEQYF | TGTGCCAGCACCCTAGGGTCTAGCGGCAGCTACGAGCAGTACTTC
TRBJ2-5 | NA | NA | TRBV9 | CASSAGEYAGQETQYF | TGTGCCAGCAGCGCGGGGGAGTACGCGGGGCAAGAGACCCAGTACTTC
TRBJ1-5 | NA | NA | TRBV6-6 | CASVPGQGALYQPQHF | TGTGCCAGCGTCCCCGGGCAAGGGGCTCTGTATCAGCCCCAGCATTTT